Listed below are T cell receptor beta chains from one sample, sequenced in a study of control samples from healthy donors and cancer patients. Profiling relied on immunoSEQ multiplex PCR, and the TCRdb table lists in-frame clones only, not all of them. The data show approximately 100,000 clones, roughly 91% seen once. Source material: blood. These receptors all stem from a woman aged 45-60 years in good health. Each CDR3 is given with its conserved first and last residue. A D gene is named only where the DNA matches it firmly. Some rows have no size entry. The others give once, few or many, or a class for an expanded clone.

TGCAGCGCTGAGGGAGGGCATTGGGAGTATGGCTACACCTTC CSAEGGHWEYGYTF 14 NA TRBJ1-2 NA TRBV29-1
TGTGCCAGCAGCTTGTCGACTAGCTCTGGAAACACCATATATTTT CASSLSTSSGNTIYF 15 NA TRBJ1-3 NA TRBV11-2
TGTGCCAGCTCGGGGGGGGCGAACTACAATGAGCAGTTCTTC CASSGGANYNEQFF 14 TRBD2 TRBJ2-1 NA TRBV7-8
TGTGCCAGCAGCTTCCGAGAGATTGAAGCTTTCTTT CASSFREIEAFF 12 NA TRBJ1-1 once TRBV7-9
TGTGCCAGCAGTTACCAGGGGTACAATGAGCAGTTCTTC CASSYQGYNEQFF 13 NA TRBJ2-1 few TRBV6-6
TGTGCCAGCGGCGCTTTTTCAGGAAGCGATACGCAGTATTTT CASGAFSGSDTQYF 14 NA TRBJ2-3 NA TRBV27
TGTGCCATCAGTGAGAACGGGAGACTAGGGGCTTACAATGAGCAGTTCTTC CAISENGRLGAYNEQFF 17 NA TRBJ2-1 NA TRBV10-3
TGCGCCAGCAGTGAGTCGCCGGGATTGGGGTCACCCCTCCACTTT CASSESPGLGSPLHF 15 NA TRBJ1-6 few TRBV10-1
TGCGCCAGCAGTGGGGGCGGGGAGGGAAGTGAGCAGTTCTTC CASSGGGEGSEQFF 14 TRBD2 TRBJ2-1 NA TRBV10-2
TGTGCCAGCAGTGCCGAACTAGCGGTAGGGGTCGATGAGCAGTTCTTC CASSAELAVGVDEQFF 16 TRBD2 TRBJ2-1 NA TRBV6-4
TGTGCCAGCAATAAACTAGCGGAGAACACCGGGGAGCTGTTTTTT CASNKLAENTGELFF 15 TRBD2 TRBJ2-2 NA TRBV6-5
TGTGCCAGCAGCCATAGGACAGGGGAGATAGAAGATACGCAGTATTTT CASSHRTGEIEDTQYF 16 TRBD1 TRBJ2-3 NA TRBV3-1/TRBV3-2
TGTGCCAGCTTGGGCCACGGGCCCTTGAACACTGAAGCTTTCTTT CASLGHGPLNTEAFF 15 NA TRBJ1-1 NA TRBV6-6
TGTGCCACACAGGGTTGGATCGGTCGGGAGACCCAGTACTTC CATQGWIGRETQYF 14 NA TRBJ2-5 NA TRBV2
TGCGCCAGCAGCCAAGATCGTAGGATCCCCCCATGGGACACTGAAGCTTTCTTT CASSQDRRIPPWDTEAFF 18 NA TRBJ1-1 NA TRBV4-3
TGCGCCAGCAGCTTGGCTTCTAATGAAAAACTGTTTTTT CASSLASNEKLFF 13 NA TRBJ1-4 NA TRBV5-1
TGCAGCGTTGTATTGGTTCAAGCCACCCATGAGCAGTTCTTC CSVVLVQATHEQFF 14 NA TRBJ2-1 once TRBV29-1
TGTGCCAGCAGTTCCCCGGCAGGGAACCAGCCCCAGCATTTT CASSSPAGNQPQHF 14 NA TRBJ1-5 NA TRBV27
TGTGCCAGCAGTCGACAGGGGCAAGGGACCCAGTACTTC CASSRQGQGTQYF 13 TRBD1 TRBJ2-5 NA TRBV6-2/TRBV6-3
TGCAGCGTTGAATCACAGCCATTCACTGAAGCTTTCTTT CSVESQPFTEAFF 13 NA TRBJ1-1 NA TRBV29-1
TGCGCCAGCACCTTTAGAACAGCTTCCACTGAAGCTTTCTTT CASTFRTASTEAFF 14 NA TRBJ1-1 NA TRBV5-1
TGTGCCAGTAGTATACCAGGGGATTACGAGCAGTACTTC CASSIPGDYEQYF 13 NA TRBJ2-7 NA TRBV19
TGTGCCACCAGTGATTTTTGGCAGGGGGTTACCGGGGAGCTGTTTTTT CATSDFWQGVTGELFF 16 TRBD1 TRBJ2-2 NA TRBV24-1
TGTGCCAGCAGTGAACGACCCGGGGACAGCCTGGGGGAGCTGTTTTTT CASSERPGDSLGELFF 16 TRBD1 TRBJ2-2 NA TRBV6-1
TGTGCCAGCAGCCAAGATGTTGCTAGCGGGGGGCACACAGATACGCAGTATTTT CASSQDVASGGHTDTQYF 18 TRBD2 TRBJ2-3 NA TRBV14
TGTGCCAGCAGGGATCAGGGGGCTACTGAAGCTTTCTTT CASRDQGATEAFF 13 TRBD1 TRBJ1-1 NA TRBV7-9
TGTGCCTGGAGCGGAAGATTGAACACTGAAGCTTTCTTT CAWSGRLNTEAFF 13 NA TRBJ1-1 NA TRBV30
TGTGCTAGTGGTCTACCTGGGGACGGCGTAAGATCCTACGAGCAGTACTTC CASGLPGDGVRSYEQYF 17 NA TRBJ2-7 NA TRBV12-5
TGTGCCAGTGACCAGGGGGCCCCTGAAGCTTTCTTT CASDQGAPEAFF 12 TRBD1 TRBJ1-1 NA TRBV19
TGTGCCAGCAGCCAACCGACTAGCGGGAGCGAGACAGATACGCAGTATTTT CASSQPTSGSETDTQYF 17 TRBD2 TRBJ2-3 NA TRBV7-9
TGTGCCAGCAGCTTGGCCCCAGGGACAACAGATACGCAGTATTTT CASSLAPGTTDTQYF 15 NA TRBJ2-3 NA TRBV5-8
TGTGCCAGCAGGACAGGGGCCGAAGAGACCCAGTACTTC CASRTGAEETQYF 13 TRBD1 TRBJ2-5 NA TRBV6-5
TGTGCCAGCAGCTTAGTACAGGGGCCCCGCCATGGCTACACCTTC CASSLVQGPRHGYTF 15 TRBD1 TRBJ1-2 NA TRBV7-8
TGTGCCAGCAGCCTCCGAGGACAGGGGGTTTCCTACAATGAGCAGTTCTTC CASSLRGQGVSYNEQFF 17 TRBD1 TRBJ2-1 NA TRBV11-3
TGTGCCACGAGCCGACATTTCTGGGGTGAAAAACTGTTTTTT CATSRHFWGEKLFF 14 NA TRBJ1-4 NA TRBV24-1
TGTGCCAGCGATAACGGAAGGGGGCGCGGGACTGAAGCTTTCTTT CASDNGRGRGTEAFF 15 TRBD1 TRBJ1-1 few TRBV11-1
TGCAGCGTCTCCGGGACTAGCGGTCGTACGGCCGAGCAGTACTTC CSVSGTSGRTAEQYF 15 TRBD2 TRBJ2-7 NA TRBV29-1
TGTGCCAGCAGTCCCCTCCGAGGGAACAGGGGGGATCGGGAGCAGTACTTC CASSPLRGNRGDREQYF 17 TRBD1 TRBJ2-7 few TRBV6-6
TGTGCCAGTAAGCTTCAGGTGGGTCTGAATCAGCCCCAGCATTTT CASKLQVGLNQPQHF 15 NA TRBJ1-5 once TRBV19
TGTGCCAGCAGGGATAGCGGGGGTGAGCAGTTCTTC CASRDSGGEQFF 12 TRBD2 TRBJ2-1 NA TRBV2
TGTGCCAGCAGCATCAGACAGGGATATAATTCACCCCTCCACTTT CASSIRQGYNSPLHF 15 TRBD1 TRBJ1-6 NA TRBV7-2
TGCGCCAGCAGCTTGGAGGCAGCACAACCTGAGCAGTACTTC CASSLEAAQPEQYF 14 NA TRBJ2-7 NA TRBV5-1
TGTGCCAGTAGTACTAGGACAGGGACGGAGACCCAGTACTTC CASSTRTGTETQYF 14 TRBD1 TRBJ2-5 NA TRBV19
TGTGCCATCGGACAGAGACAAGAGACCCAGTACTTC CAIGQRQETQYF 12 NA TRBJ2-5 NA TRBV10-3
TGTGCCAGCAGTGAAGGAGGAGGGGGCGCGAACGGCTACACCTTC CASSEGGGGANGYTF 15 TRBD1 TRBJ1-2 NA TRBV6-1
TGTGCCAGCAGTTACTCGTTAGCGTCGGGACGGCAGTACTTC CASSYSLASGRQYF 14 NA TRBJ2-7 NA TRBV6-2/TRBV6-3
TGTGCCAGCAGTCCGACCGGGACAGCCCATGGCTACACCTTC CASSPTGTAHGYTF 14 TRBD1 TRBJ1-2 NA TRBV6-4
TGTGCCTGGAGTAAGGCGTCTAGCACAGATACGCAGTATTTT CAWSKASSTDTQYF 14 NA TRBJ2-3 NA TRBV30
TGTGCCAGTATTTCCCTCCGGGACATCGGTCTCTATGGCTACACCTTC CASISLRDIGLYGYTF 16 NA TRBJ1-2 NA TRBV19
TGTGCCAGCAGCCAACAGGGAGCTAGCACAGATACGCAGTATTTT CASSQQGASTDTQYF 15 NA TRBJ2-3 NA TRBV13
TGTGCCAGCAGCTCGGCAGATACGCAGTATTTT CASSSADTQYF 11 NA TRBJ2-3 once TRBV7-6